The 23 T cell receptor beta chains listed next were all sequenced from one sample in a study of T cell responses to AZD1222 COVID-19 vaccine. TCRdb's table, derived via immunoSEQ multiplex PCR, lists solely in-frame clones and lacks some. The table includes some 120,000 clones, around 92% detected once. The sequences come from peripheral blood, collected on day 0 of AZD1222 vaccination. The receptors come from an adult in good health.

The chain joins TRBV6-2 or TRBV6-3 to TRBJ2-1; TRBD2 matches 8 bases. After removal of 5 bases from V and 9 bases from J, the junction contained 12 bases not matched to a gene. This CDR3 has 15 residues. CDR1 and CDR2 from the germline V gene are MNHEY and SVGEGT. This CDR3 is CASSIPGLGFVEQFF. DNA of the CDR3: TGTGCCAGCAGTATCCCGGGACTAGGTTTTGTTGAGCAGTTCTTC.

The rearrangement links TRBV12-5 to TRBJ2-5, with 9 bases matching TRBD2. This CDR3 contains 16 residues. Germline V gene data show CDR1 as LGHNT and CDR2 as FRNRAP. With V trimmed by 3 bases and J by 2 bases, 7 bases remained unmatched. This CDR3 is CASGFWLAGLQETQYF. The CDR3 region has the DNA TGTGCTAGTGGTTTCTGGCTAGCGGGGTTACAAGAGACCCAGTACTTC.

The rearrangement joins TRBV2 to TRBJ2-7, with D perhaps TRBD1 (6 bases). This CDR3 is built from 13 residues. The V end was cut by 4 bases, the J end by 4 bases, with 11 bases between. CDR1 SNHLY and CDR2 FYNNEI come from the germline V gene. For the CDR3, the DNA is TGTGCCAGCAGTGCCTGGGGGCCATACGAGCAGTACTTC. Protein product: CASSAWGPYEQYF.

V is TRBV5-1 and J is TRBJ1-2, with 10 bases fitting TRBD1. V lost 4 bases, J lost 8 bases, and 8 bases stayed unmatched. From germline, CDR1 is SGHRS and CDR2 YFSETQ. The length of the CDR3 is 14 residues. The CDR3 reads CASSPGQGTGGYTF. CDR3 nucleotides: TGCGCCAGCAGCCCGGGACAGGGGACGGGAGGCTACACCTTC.

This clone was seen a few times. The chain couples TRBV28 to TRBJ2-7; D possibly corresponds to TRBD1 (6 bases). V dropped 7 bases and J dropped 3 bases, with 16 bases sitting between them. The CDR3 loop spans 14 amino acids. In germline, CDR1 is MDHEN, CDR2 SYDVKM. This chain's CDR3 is CASIGAGARYEQYF. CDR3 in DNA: TGTGCCAGCATAGGAGCAGGGGCCCGCTACGAGCAGTACTTC. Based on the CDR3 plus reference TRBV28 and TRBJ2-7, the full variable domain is DVKVTQSSRYLVKRTGEKVFLECVQDMDHENMFWYRQDPGLGLRLIYFSYDVKMKEKGDIPEGYSVSREKKERFSLILESASTNQTSMYLCASIGAGARYEQYFGPGTRLTVT.

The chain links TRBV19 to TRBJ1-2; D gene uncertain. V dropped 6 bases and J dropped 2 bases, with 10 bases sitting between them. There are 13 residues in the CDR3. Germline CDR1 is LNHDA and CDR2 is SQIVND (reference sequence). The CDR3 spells CASSWVANYGYTF. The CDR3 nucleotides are TGTGCCAGTAGCTGGGTCGCGAACTATGGCTACACCTTC.

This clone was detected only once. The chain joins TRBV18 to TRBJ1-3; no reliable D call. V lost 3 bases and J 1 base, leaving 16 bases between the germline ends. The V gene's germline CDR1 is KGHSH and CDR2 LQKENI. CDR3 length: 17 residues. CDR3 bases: TGTGCCAGCTCACCGAACACCTTGACGGGTTCTGGAAACACCATATATTTT. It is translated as CASSPNTLTGSGNTIYF.

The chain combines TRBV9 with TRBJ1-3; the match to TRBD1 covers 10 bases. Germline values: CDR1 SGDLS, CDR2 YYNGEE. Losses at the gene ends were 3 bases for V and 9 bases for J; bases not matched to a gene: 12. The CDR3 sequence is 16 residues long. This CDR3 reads CASSGQGASAGGTIYF. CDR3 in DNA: TGTGCCAGCAGCGGACAGGGGGCTTCGGCCGGAGGCACCATATATTTT.

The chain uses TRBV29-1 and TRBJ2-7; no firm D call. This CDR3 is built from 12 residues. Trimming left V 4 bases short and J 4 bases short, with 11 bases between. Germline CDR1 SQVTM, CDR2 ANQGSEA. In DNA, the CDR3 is TGCAGCGTTGTTCAAGGGAAATACGAGCAGTACTTC. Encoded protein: CSVVQGKYEQYF.

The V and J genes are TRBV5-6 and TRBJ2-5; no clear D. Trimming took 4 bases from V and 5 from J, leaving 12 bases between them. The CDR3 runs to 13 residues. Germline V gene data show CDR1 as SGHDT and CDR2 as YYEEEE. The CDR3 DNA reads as TGTGCCAGCAGCGCAGAATCCCGGGAGACCCAGTACTTC. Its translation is CASSAESRETQYF. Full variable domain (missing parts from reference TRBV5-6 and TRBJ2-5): DAGVTQSPTHLIKTRGQQVTLRCSPKSGHDTVSWYQQALGQGPQFIFQYYEEEERQRGNFPDRFSGHQFPNYSSELNVNALLLGDSALYLCASSAESRETQYFGPGTRLLVL.

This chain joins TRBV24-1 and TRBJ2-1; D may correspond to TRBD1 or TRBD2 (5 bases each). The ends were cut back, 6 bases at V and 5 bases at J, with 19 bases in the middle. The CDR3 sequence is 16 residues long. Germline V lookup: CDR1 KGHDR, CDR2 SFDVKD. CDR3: CATSLAGTTGDNEQFF. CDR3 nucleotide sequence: TGTGCCACCAGTTTGGCCGGGACCACAGGCGACAATGAGCAGTTCTTC.

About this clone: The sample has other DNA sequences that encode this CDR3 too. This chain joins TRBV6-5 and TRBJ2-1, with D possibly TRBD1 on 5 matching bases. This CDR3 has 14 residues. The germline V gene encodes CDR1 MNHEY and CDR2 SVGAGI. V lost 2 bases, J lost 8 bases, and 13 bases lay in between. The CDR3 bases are TGTGCCAGCAGTTACACCAGGGCGCAAGATGAGCAGTTCTTC. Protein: CASSYTRAQDEQFF.

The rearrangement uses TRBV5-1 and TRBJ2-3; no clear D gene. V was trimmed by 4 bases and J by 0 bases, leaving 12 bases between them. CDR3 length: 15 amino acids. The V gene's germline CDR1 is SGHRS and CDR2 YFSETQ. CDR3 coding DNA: TGCGCCAGCAGCCCCCAGAAATCTAGCACAGATACGCAGTATTTT. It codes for CASSPQKSSTDTQYF. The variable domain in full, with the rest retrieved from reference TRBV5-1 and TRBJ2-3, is KAGVTQTPRYLIKTRGQQVTLSCSPISGHRSVSWYQQTPGQGLQFLFEYFSETQRNKGNFPGRFSGRQFSNSRSEMNVSTLELGDSALYLCASSPQKSSTDTQYFGPGTRLTVL.

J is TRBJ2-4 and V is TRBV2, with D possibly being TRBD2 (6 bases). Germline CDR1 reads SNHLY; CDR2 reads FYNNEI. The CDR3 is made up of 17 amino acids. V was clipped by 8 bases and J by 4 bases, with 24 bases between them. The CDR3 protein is CASLPTVGGARKNIQYF. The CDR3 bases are TGTGCCAGCCTTCCCACCGTGGGGGGAGCGCGGAAAAACATTCAGTACTTC.

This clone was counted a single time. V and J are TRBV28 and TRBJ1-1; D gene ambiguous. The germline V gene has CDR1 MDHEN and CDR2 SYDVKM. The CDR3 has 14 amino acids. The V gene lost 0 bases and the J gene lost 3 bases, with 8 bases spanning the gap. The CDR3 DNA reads TGTGCCAGCAGTTTATGGACGCCGGACACTGAAGCTTTCTTT. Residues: CASSLWTPDTEAFF.

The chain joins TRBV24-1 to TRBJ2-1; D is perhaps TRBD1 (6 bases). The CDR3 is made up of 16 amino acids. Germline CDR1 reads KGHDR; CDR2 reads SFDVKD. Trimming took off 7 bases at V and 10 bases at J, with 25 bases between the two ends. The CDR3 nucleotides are TGTGCCACCAGCCCTGACCATGGGGGACAACTCCCCGAGCAGTTCTTC. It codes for CATSPDHGGQLPEQFF.

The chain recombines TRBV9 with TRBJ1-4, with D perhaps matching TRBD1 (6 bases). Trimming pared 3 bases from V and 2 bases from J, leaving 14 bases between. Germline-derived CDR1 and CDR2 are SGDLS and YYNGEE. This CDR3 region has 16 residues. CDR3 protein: CASSAAGVSTNEKLFF. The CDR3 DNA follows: TGTGCCAGCAGCGCGGCAGGGGTTAGTACTAATGAAAAACTGTTTTTT. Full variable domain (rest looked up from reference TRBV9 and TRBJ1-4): DSGVTQTPKHLITATGQRVTLRCSPRSGDLSVYWYQQSLDQGLQFLIQYYNGEERAKGNILERFSAQQFPDLHSELNLSSLELGDSALYFCASSAAGVSTNEKLFFGSGTQLSVL.

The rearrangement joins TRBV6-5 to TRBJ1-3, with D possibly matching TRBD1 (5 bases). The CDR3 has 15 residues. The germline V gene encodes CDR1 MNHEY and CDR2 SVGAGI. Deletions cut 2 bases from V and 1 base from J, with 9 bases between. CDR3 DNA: TGTGCCAGCAGTTACAGCGGGACTTCTGGAAACACCATATATTTT. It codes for CASSYSGTSGNTIYF.

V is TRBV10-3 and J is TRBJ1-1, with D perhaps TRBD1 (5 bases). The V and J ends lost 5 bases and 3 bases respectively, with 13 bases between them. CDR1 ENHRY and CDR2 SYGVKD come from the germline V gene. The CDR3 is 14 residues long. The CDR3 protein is CAISPQEGDTEAFF. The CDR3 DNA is TGTGCCATCAGTCCACAGGAAGGGGACACTGAAGCTTTCTTT.

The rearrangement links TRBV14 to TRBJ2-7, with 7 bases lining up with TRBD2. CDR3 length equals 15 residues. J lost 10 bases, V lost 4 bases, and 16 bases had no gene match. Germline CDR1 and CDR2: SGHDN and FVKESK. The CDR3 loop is CASSRLGGVLAAQYF. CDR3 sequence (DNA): TGTGCCAGCAGCCGCCTGGGGGGGGTTTTGGCTGCTCAGTACTTC. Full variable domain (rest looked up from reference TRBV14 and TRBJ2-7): EAGVTQFPSHSVIEKGQTVTLRCDPISGHDNLYWYRRVMGKEIKFLLHFVKESKQDESGMPNNRFLAERTGGTYSTLKVQPAELEDSGVYFCASSRLGGVLAAQYFGPGTRLTVT.

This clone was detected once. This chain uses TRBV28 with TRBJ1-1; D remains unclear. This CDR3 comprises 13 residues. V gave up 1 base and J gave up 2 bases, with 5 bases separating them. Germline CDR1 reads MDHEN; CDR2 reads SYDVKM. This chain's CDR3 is CASSLLYNTEAFF. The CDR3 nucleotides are TGTGCCAGCAGTTTATTGTACAACACTGAAGCTTTCTTT.

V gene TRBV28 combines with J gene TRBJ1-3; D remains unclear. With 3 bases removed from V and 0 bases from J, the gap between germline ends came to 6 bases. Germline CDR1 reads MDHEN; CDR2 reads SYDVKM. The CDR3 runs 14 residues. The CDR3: CASSFIPSGNTIYF. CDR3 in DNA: TGTGCCAGCAGTTTTATTCCCTCTGGAAACACCATATATTTT.

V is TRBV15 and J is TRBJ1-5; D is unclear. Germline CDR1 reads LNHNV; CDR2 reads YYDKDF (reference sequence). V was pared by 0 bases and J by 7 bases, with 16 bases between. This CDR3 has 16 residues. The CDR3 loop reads CATSRDQLRVGQPQHF. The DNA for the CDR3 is TGTGCCACCAGCAGAGATCAGTTGAGAGTGGGCCAGCCCCAGCATTTT.